Listed below are T cell receptor beta chains from one sample, sequenced in a study of T cells and copy number aberrations in small-cell lung cancer. The table came from immunoSEQ multiplex PCR; TCRdb's copy has only in-frame clones and leaves some out. The profile shows 1,500 to 2,000 clones, around four fifths of them singletons. Sequencing used normal tissue next to the tumor. These receptors were taken from a man in his 60s with small cell lung cancer. Each CDR3 is given with its conserved first and last residue. D genes are given only for firm matches. For some rows the clone size is stated as once, few or many, or as a class when expanded; others skip it.

J | size | V | D | CDR3 | DNA
TRBJ2-1 | NA | TRBV21-1 | NA | CASSKLSVLNEQFF | TGTGCCAGCAGCAAACTCTCAGTGTTGAATGAGCAGTTCTTC
TRBJ2-2 | NA | TRBV7-3 | NA | CASSFNTGELFF | TGTGCCAGCAGCTTTAACACCGGGGAGCTGTTTTTT
TRBJ1-5 | NA | TRBV15 | NA | CATRGDSNQPQHF | TGTGCCACGAGAGGTGACAGCAATCAGCCCCAGCATTTT
TRBJ2-7 | NA | TRBV11-2 | NA | CASSTSILAGSYEQYF | TGTGCCAGCAGCACCTCCATCCTCGCAGGATCCTACGAGCAGTACTTC
TRBJ2-1 | few | TRBV29-1 | NA | CSVEDWHRSDEQFF | TGCAGCGTTGAAGATTGGCACCGGAGCGATGAGCAGTTCTTC
TRBJ2-1 | NA | TRBV7-3 | NA | CASSLDRGREQFF | TGTGCCAGCAGCTTGGACAGAGGGCGGGAGCAGTTCTTC
TRBJ2-7 | NA | TRBV9 | NA | CASSVDAGGDAEQYF | TGTGCCAGCAGCGTAGATGCAGGGGGGGATGCTGAGCAGTACTTC
TRBJ2-3 | few | TRBV5-4 | NA | CASSLGPGLSGDTQYF | TGTGCCAGCAGCTTGGGACCGGGACTCTCGGGAGATACGCAGTATTTT
TRBJ1-2 | NA | TRBV4-1 | NA | CASSLVGTNYGYTF | TGCGCCAGCAGCCTGGTGGGGACCAACTATGGCTACACCTTC
TRBJ2-7 | NA | TRBV9 | TRBD2 | CASSSGLAYEQYF | TGTGCCAGCAGCTCGGGACTAGCCTACGAGCAGTACTTC
TRBJ1-1 | large | TRBV6-6 | NA | CASTPTGLNTEAFF | TGTGCCAGCACCCCGACGGGGTTGAACACTGAAGCTTTCTTT
TRBJ1-1 | NA | TRBV6-5 | NA | CASSYRNTEAFF | TGTGCCAGCAGTTACAGGAACACTGAAGCTTTCTTT
TRBJ1-3 | NA | TRBV6-4 | NA | CASRDRDPGNTIYF | TGTGCCAGCAGAGACAGAGATCCTGGAAACACCATATATTTT
TRBJ2-2 | NA | TRBV2 | NA | CASRRHHTGELFF | TGTGCCAGCAGACGGCACCACACCGGGGAGCTGTTTTTT
TRBJ1-3 | NA | TRBV18 | TRBD1 | CASSLPGTGGAGGNTIYF | TGTGCCAGCTCACTACCCGGGACAGGGGGCGCGGGCGGAAACACCATATATTTT
TRBJ2-1 | NA | TRBV2 | NA | CASSERLQANEQFF | TGTGCCAGCAGTGAGAGGTTACAGGCCAATGAGCAGTTCTTC
TRBJ1-2 | once | TRBV6-5 | NA | CASRPTNAYGYTF | TGTGCCAGCAGACCCACGAACGCCTATGGCTACACCTTC
TRBJ2-1 | NA | TRBV7-2 | NA | CASQPDGSSYNEQFF | TGTGCCAGCCAACCTGACGGTAGCTCCTACAATGAGCAGTTCTTC
TRBJ2-3 | NA | TRBV27 | TRBD2 | CASSLASSGRATDTQYF | TGTGCCAGCAGTTTAGCGTCTAGCGGGAGGGCTACAGATACGCAGTATTTT
TRBJ1-1 | NA | TRBV28 | NA | CASTLGWRTEAFF | TGTGCCAGCACCTTGGGGTGGCGCACTGAAGCTTTCTTT
TRBJ2-1 | once | TRBV5-4 | TRBD2 | CASSLWGSGEGSYNEQFF | TGTGCCAGCAGCTTGTGGGGTTCCGGGGAGGGCTCCTACAATGAGCAGTTCTTC
TRBJ2-4 | NA | TRBV9 | NA | CASSPRTASGENIQYF | TGTGCCAGCAGCCCCAGGACTGCCAGCGGCGAAAACATTCAGTACTTC